This TCR beta chain comes out of a study of a mutant IDH1 vaccine in newly diagnosed glioma. As for the study in general: In some groups vaccination began 4-6 weeks post-radiotherapy; others received it with temozolomide. Study-wide points: Apparently, pseudoprogression bore no relation to changes among the top peripheral T cell clonotypes.

Deletions cut 4 bases from V and 0 bases from J, with 16 bases between. Germline lookup yields CDR1 SGHVS and CDR2 FNYEAQ. The CDR3 is 18 residues long. Using immunoSEQ multiplex PCR, the repertoire was profiled, and TCRdb retains in-frame clones only, with some absent. The table shows 20,000 to 30,000 clones, with around 85% occurring only once. This clone was seen just once. Its antigen is still unknown. Time point: week 5, during vaccination. Each vaccine dose was 300 ug of mutant IDH1 20-mer peptide, with topical imiquimod. Material: PBMCs, obtained from a glioma patient whose treatment included an IDH1 peptide vaccine. This receptor was taken from a man aged 35 to 55 with glioma. Some clones in this sample may be carry-over from other donors' samples. This chain connects TRBV7-6 to TRBJ2-6; no clear D gene. In DNA, the CDR3 is TGTGCCAGCAGCTCCACAGCTTATATCTTCTCTGGGGCCAACGTCCTGACTTTC. Encoded protein: CASSSTAYIFSGANVLTF.